This T cell receptor beta chain was observed in a study of identifying expanded T cells in peripheral blood. Findings and limits, study-wide: Approximately 2-week clone count variance significantly increased as total template count grew. Technical replicates showed roughly 1.2 changed clones; around 2 weeks approximately 16; four weeks 19.

Here immunoSEQ multiplex PCR was the method, and the copy in TCRdb shows in-frame clones only, minus some. The sample consists of tens of thousands of clones, over 75% of them appearing once. During the collection period, no donor immune events like infections were recorded. From germline, CDR1 is LNHNV and CDR2 YYDKDF (reference sequence). The CDR3 contains 15 residues. V lost 0 bases to trimming and J lost 2 bases, with 11 bases between them. Concerning this clone itself: Its antigen is not known.

The clonotype comes from a person aged 18 to 70 in good health. Sample: blood. J is TRBJ2-7 and V is TRBV15, with a possible D match to TRBD1 (5 bases). CDR3 amino acids: CATSRDKGLPYEQYF. CDR3 in DNA: TGTGCCACCAGCAGAGATAAGGGGCTACCCTACGAGCAGTACTTC.